This T cell receptor beta chain was identified in a study of T cell responses to AZD1222 COVID-19 vaccine. In the case of this clone: Its antigen remains unknown.

General study findings and limits: The donors showed a predominance of white British ancestry and of females, with possible underestimation of clonal diversity. Only after the peak T cell response were repertoires sampled.

Produced via immunoSEQ multiplex PCR; TCRdb's table is partial and in-frame only. The sample comprises fewer than 90,000 clones, over 75% of which are singletons, and more than 5% rests with the top ten. From germline, CDR1 is LNHDA and CDR2 SQIVND (reference sequence). CDR3 length equals 11 residues. Trimming took off 3 bases at V and 9 bases at J, with 6 bases between the two ends. The chain recombines TRBV19 with TRBJ2-1; unclear D gene. The source was peripheral blood, collected 28 days after the second AZD1222 dose. The source is an adult who received the AZD1222 COVID-19 vaccine. CDR3 nucleotide sequence: TGTGCCAGTAGTATGCTCTTTGAGCAGTTCTTC. Its translation is CASSMLFEQFF.